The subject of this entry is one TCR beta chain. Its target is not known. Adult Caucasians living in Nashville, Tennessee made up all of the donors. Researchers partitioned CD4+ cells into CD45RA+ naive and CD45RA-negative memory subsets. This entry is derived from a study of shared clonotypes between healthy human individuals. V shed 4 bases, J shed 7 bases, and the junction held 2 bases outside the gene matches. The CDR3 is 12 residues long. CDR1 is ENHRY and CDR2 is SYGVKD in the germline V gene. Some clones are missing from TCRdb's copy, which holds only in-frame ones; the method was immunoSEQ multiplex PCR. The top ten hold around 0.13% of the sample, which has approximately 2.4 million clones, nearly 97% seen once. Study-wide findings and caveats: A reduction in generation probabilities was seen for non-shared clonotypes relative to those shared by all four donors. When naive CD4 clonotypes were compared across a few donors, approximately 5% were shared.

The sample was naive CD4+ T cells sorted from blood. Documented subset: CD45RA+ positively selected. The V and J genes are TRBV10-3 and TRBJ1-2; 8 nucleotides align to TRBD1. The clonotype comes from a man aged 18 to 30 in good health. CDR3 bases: TGTGCCATCAGTGGGACAGGGTTTGGCTACACCTTC. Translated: CAISGTGFGYTF.